Listed below are T cell receptor beta chains from one sample, sequenced in a study of T cell repertoires in cytomegalovirus infection. These receptors lack a known antigen. Each CDR3 protein is one row after TCRdb ran MiXCR on the reads. The sample carries about 480,000 distinct CDR3 sequences, around 35% recorded once. The input for sequencing was cultured PBMCs, taken from culture after CMV antigen stimulation. The receptors were sampled from a human donor in good health (CMV status not recorded). Some clones in this sample may be carry-over from other donors' samples. The CDR3 runs from the conserved cysteine through the conserved F or W. The D gene is left open where the match is weak. Only some rows state a clone size, as once, few, many or a class for expanded clones.

j_call v_call d_call cdr3_length clone_size cdr3_aa cdr3_nt
TRBJ2-2 TRBV5-4 TRBD2 17 few CASSSGGTSRDTGELFF TGTGCCAGCAGCTCGGGGGGAACTAGCAGGGACACCGGGGAGCTGTTTTTT
TRBJ2-3 TRBV27 - 14 few CASSSGGQADTQYF TGTGCCAGCAGTTCCGGGGGCCAAGCAGATACGCAGTATTTT
TRBJ2-1 TRBV27 TRBD1 15 - CASSIRDRAYNEQFF TGTGCCAGCAGTATCCGGGACAGGGCCTACAATGAGCAGTTCTTC
TRBJ2-4 TRBV6-5 TRBD1 14 - CASSYLKGANIQYF TGTGCCAGCAGTTACCTAAAGGGGGCAAACATTCAGTACTTC
TRBJ1-5 TRBV6-2/TRBV6-3 - 13 few CASVKGFNQPQHF TGTGCCAGCGTAAAGGGTTTCAATCAGCCCCAGCATTTT
TRBJ2-6 TRBV24-1 - 17 - CATSDPPHSSGANVLTF TGTGCCACCAGTGATCCACCACACAGCTCTGGGGCCAACGTCCTGACTTTC
TRBJ2-3 TRBV7-2 TRBD2 15 few CASSSQAGRADTQYF TGTGCCAGCAGCTCCCAAGCGGGACGTGCAGATACGCAGTATTTT
TRBJ2-1 TRBV6-6 - 18 few CASSYSFSAGSSYNEQFF TGTGCCAGCAGTTACTCTTTTAGCGCGGGAAGCTCCTACAATGAGCAGTTCTTC
TRBJ2-1 TRBV28 - 12 - CASTGEYNEQFF TGTGCCAGCACGGGCGAATACAATGAGCAGTTCTTC
TRBJ2-4 TRBV7-6 TRBD1 16 - CASSNPKTGLQNIQYF TGTGCCAGCAGCAACCCTAAGACAGGGTTGCAAAACATTCAGTACTTC
TRBJ1-2 TRBV12-5 - 13 few CASGSPPGGGYTF TGTGCTAGTGGTTCCCCCCCGGGGGGTGGCTACACCTTC
TRBJ2-3 TRBV6-1 - 15 - CAAPRVSGPTDTQYF TGTGCCGCCCCTCGGGTATCAGGCCCCACAGATACGCAGTATTTT
TRBJ2-3 TRBV7-9 - 14 - CASSPRTHTDTQYF TGTGCCAGCAGCCCCAGGACTCACACAGATACGCAGTATTTT
TRBJ2-6 TRBV29-1 - 15 few CSVGPGNSGANVLTF TGCAGCGTTGGCCCGGGGAACTCTGGGGCCAACGTCCTGACTTTC
TRBJ2-1 TRBV6-1 - 13 - CASSFTSYVEQFF TGTGCCAGCAGCTTTACCTCCTATGTGGAGCAGTTCTTC
TRBJ2-7 TRBV7-9 TRBD1 16 many CASSPIGTGVTYEQYF TGTGCCAGCAGCCCGATCGGGACAGGGGTAACCTACGAGCAGTACTTC
TRBJ2-1 TRBV4-1 TRBD2 15 few CASSLELADYNEQFF TGCGCCAGCAGCCTGGAACTAGCGGACTACAATGAGCAGTTCTTC
TRBJ1-3 TRBV19 - 10 - CASSGNTIYF TGTGCCAGCTCTGGAAACACCATATATTTT
TRBJ2-3 TRBV7-2 - 14 - CASSLSGSTDTLYF TGTGCCAGCAGCTTATCGGGGAGCACAGATACGCTGTATTTT
TRBJ2-1 TRBV27 TRBD2 15 - CASSPRTSRGNEQFF TGTGCCAGCAGTCCACGGACTAGCCGGGGGAATGAGCAGTTCTTC
TRBJ2-5 TRBV5-1 TRBD1 14 - CASSFTGEKETQYF TGCGCCAGCAGCTTTACAGGGGAGAAAGAGACCCAGTACTTC
TRBJ2-5 TRBV29-1 - 14 few CSVAGSSNQETQYF TGCAGCGTTGCCGGATCGAGCAACCAAGAGACCCAGTACTTC
TRBJ1-4 TRBV28 - 18 - CASSLQGAIESTNEKLFF TGTGCCAGCAGTTTACAGGGAGCCATAGAGTCGACTAATGAAAAACTGTTTTTT
TRBJ2-1 TRBV12-5 - 14 few CASGPARGYNEQFF TGTGCTAGTGGCCCCGCCAGGGGCTACAATGAGCAGTTCTTC
TRBJ2-1 TRBV7-2 - 16 - CASRPGQPYTYNEQFF TGTGCCAGCAGACCCGGGCAGCCTTATACCTACAATGAGCAGTTCTTC
TRBJ1-5 TRBV7-8 - 15 - CASSKGGYSNQPQHF TGTGCCAGCAGCAAAGGAGGTTATAGCAATCAGCCCCAGCATTTT
TRBJ2-3 TRBV5-6 TRBD2 15 - CASSVGLVGTDTQYF TGTGCCAGCAGCGTCGGACTAGTTGGCACAGATACGCAGTATTTT
TRBJ1-4 TRBV7-2 - 17 - CASSLAKGNMANEKLFF TGTGCCAGCAGCTTAGCGAAAGGGAATATGGCTAATGAAAAACTGTTTTTT
TRBJ2-1 TRBV7-2 - 16 - CASSSKGSFSYNEQFF TGTGCCAGCAGCTCAAAGGGGAGTTTTTCCTACAATGAGCAGTTCTTC
TRBJ2-3 TRBV28 TRBD1 15 - CASSGQGAGADTQYF TGTGCCAGCAGCGGACAGGGGGCTGGAGCAGATACGCAGTATTTT
TRBJ2-1 TRBV7-2 - 14 few CASSLRNGHNEQFF TGTGCCAGCAGCTTAAGGAACGGTCACAATGAGCAGTTCTTC
TRBJ2-5 TRBV19 - 13 - CATSWGEGETQYF TGTGCCACCTCCTGGGGAGAGGGGGAGACCCAGTACTTC